This TCR beta chain was profiled in a study of T cell changes during pregnancy in multiple sclerosis (dated by TCRdb to between 2018 and 2021). At the level of the whole study: The study examined how the T cell repertoire changed over the course of pregnancy in women with multiple sclerosis.

Worth noting for this clone: No antigen is known for it. Base quality data are lacking; no much larger clone is found one base away.

Libraries were built with the immunoSEQ multiplex PCR assay. TCRdb took this table from immuneACCESS and kept in-frame rearrangements with V and J called. Such tables lack part of the clones; where checked against another copy, unresolved V genes explain under half of the gap, and the rest is unexplained. This sample holds some 90,000 clones; 91% were observed only once. The ten largest account for more than 1.5% of the sample. The CDR3 holds 16 amino acids from the cysteine to the phenylalanine. The kept DNA is CDR3 alone, 48 bases in frame from the first base. CDR1 and CDR2 are drawn from the germline V gene (reference sequence): SEHNR, FQNEAQ. Clipping removes 5 bases from V and 3 bases from J, with 5 as the unmatched junction base count.

The chain joins TRBV7-9 to TRBJ2-5, and 14 bases in between align with TRBD2. The sequence came from a female donor in good health, enrolled as a control in a pregnancy study. The sequencing here drew on peripheral blood, taken after pregnancy. The DNA is TGTGCCAGCAGCCGGACGACTAGCGGGGGGGAAGAGACCCAGTACTTC. Its translation is CASSRTTSGGEETQYF.